This TCR beta chain originates from a study of T cells in Graves' hyperthyroidism and ophthalmopathy. Per germline, CDR1 GTSNPN and CDR2 SVGIG (reference sequence). V lost 4 bases and J lost 4, with 16 bases in between. This CDR3 has 14 amino acids. Thyroid ultrasound and orbital computed tomography, with clinical symptoms and serum thyroxine and TRAb, informed diagnoses. This clonotype has more than one count but fewer than ten. The TCR beta CDR3 regions underwent amplification using RNA transcripts as the source. The TCR CDR3 was amplified in a first-round RT-PCR using the HTBI primer set. Each CDR3 protein is one row after TCRdb ran MiXCR on the multiplex PCR reads. In the table there are roughly 740,000 distinct CDR3 sequences, over 15% of which are singletons.

Material: blood. This clonotype originated in a man between 18 and 35 years old with Graves' hyperthyroidism. This chain uses TRBV30 with TRBJ1-1; D is undetermined. The CDR3 DNA is TGTGCCTGGAAGAGGGTGAGGGTAAGCACTGAAGCTTTCTTT. This gives the protein CAWKRVRVSTEAFF. Using reference TRBV30 and TRBJ1-1 for the parts outside the CDR3, the full variable domain is SQTIHQWPATLVQPVGSPLSLECTVEGTSNPNLYWYRQAAGRGLQLLFYSVGIGQISSEVPQNLSASRPQDRQFILSSKKLLLSDSGFYLCAWKRVRVSTEAFFGQGTRLTVV.